The rows below give T cell receptor beta chains drawn from one sample of a study of T cell changes during pregnancy in multiple sclerosis. Produced via immunoSEQ multiplex PCR; TCRdb's table is partial and in-frame only. In the table there are roughly 38,000 clones, approximately 89% of which are singletons. The specimen was CD4+ T cells from peripheral blood mononuclear cells, collected in the second trimester of pregnancy. These receptors were obtained from a female donor in good health, enrolled as a control in a pregnancy study. The conserved cysteine and the conserved F or W are not part of the CDR3 here. Fields, in order: V gene, clone size, CDR3 protein. A row's size may be missing; if present it is once, few, many or a size class.

v_call: TRBV7-2
clone_size: .
cdr3_aa: ASSRMGGYQTGSPLH

v_call: TRBV7-9
clone_size: .
cdr3_aa: ASTDRGNSPLH

v_call: TRBV6-5
clone_size: medium-sized
cdr3_aa: ASSYSTGQNTEAF

v_call: TRBV28
clone_size: .
cdr3_aa: ASRRQGKSNQPQH

v_call: TRBV4-2
clone_size: .
cdr3_aa: ASSQGLAGAFTGELF

v_call: TRBV5-1
clone_size: .
cdr3_aa: ASSLVAGVGTQY

v_call: TRBV19
clone_size: .
cdr3_aa: ASSIPDRSSNQPQH

v_call: TRBV25-1
clone_size: .
cdr3_aa: ASSPLSRNTEAF

v_call: TRBV11-2
clone_size: .
cdr3_aa: ASSRAAQGQETQY

v_call: TRBV6-5
clone_size: .
cdr3_aa: ASTPVASGENEQY

v_call: TRBV4-2
clone_size: .
cdr3_aa: ASSQEELGTEAF

v_call: TRBV11-2
clone_size: .
cdr3_aa: ASSRGQPQY

v_call: TRBV4-1
clone_size: .
cdr3_aa: ASSQLLGEKLF

v_call: TRBV28
clone_size: .
cdr3_aa: ASSSTATYEQY

v_call: TRBV5-4
clone_size: .
cdr3_aa: ASSGNMAGQLYGYT

v_call: TRBV4-3
clone_size: .
cdr3_aa: ASSQRTSGGTDTQY

v_call: TRBV2
clone_size: .
cdr3_aa: ASSLDSNYGYT

v_call: TRBV7-6
clone_size: once
cdr3_aa: ASSWTRTSADTQY

v_call: TRBV7-2
clone_size: .
cdr3_aa: ASSLAEASGGDTQY

v_call: TRBV29-1
clone_size: .
cdr3_aa: SVAGQNSNQPQH